The 25 T cell receptor beta chains listed next were all sequenced from one sample in a study of regulatory T cells in long-lasting Graves disease. Time point: newly diagnosed GD, antithyroid drugs for less than 3 months. Preparation of the TCR library used RNA extracted from PBMCs. iRepertoire HTBI primers and Arm-PCR of CDR3 regions built TCR beta libraries. TCRdb passed the multiplex PCR reads through MiXCR, listing each CDR3 protein once. The sample contains approximately 540,000 distinct CDR3 sequences, around 12% of which appear only once. These data were also reused for a study on T cells in Graves' hyperthyroidism and ophthalmopathy.

The sequencing used peripheral blood mononuclear cells (PBMCs), collected at new diagnosis, from a patient treated with antithyroid drugs. These receptors all stem from a woman aged 30 to 39 with Graves disease.

Only a few counts were recorded for this clonotype. One end of the junction does not line up with germline, which may come from a read error. The chain joins TRBV4-3 to TRBJ2-7, with D possibly matching TRBD2 (6 bases). Germline lookup yields CDR1 LGHNA and CDR2 YSLEER. This CDR3 contains 12 residues. DNA of the CDR3: TGCGCCAGCAGCCAAGACTCTCGGGAGCAGTCCTTC. Translation gives CASSQDSREQSF.

V usage is TRBV5-1 and J usage is TRBJ2-2; D is possibly TRBD1 (5 bases). This CDR3 region has 17 residues. V shed 4 bases and J shed 0 bases, with 16 bases lying between them. Germline V gene lookup returns CDR1 SGHRS and CDR2 YFSETQ. The CDR3 nucleotides are TGCGCCAGCAGCCCAGGGTTCCAAACCGCGAACACCGGGGAGCTGTTTTTT. Protein: CASSPGFQTANTGELFF.

This clonotype was seen a handful of times. The rearrangement joins TRBV20-1 to TRBJ2-1; 12 bases agree with TRBD2. CDR1 and CDR2 (germline): DFQATT, SNEGSKA (reference sequence). This CDR3 is built from 17 residues. The junction had 10 bases not matched to a gene; V was cut back by 1 base and J by 6 bases. CDR3 bases: TGCAGTGCTAGAGTGGGACTAGCGGGTGATGTTTGCAATGAGCAGTTCTTC. This encodes CSARVGLAGDVCNEQFF.

In this sample, this clonotype turned up many times. This sequence joins TRBV24-1 and TRBJ2-1; 7 bases fit TRBD2. This CDR3 spans 16 amino acids. Unmatched junction bases numbered 7, after V lost 4 bases and J lost 2 bases. Germline V gives CDR1 KGHDR, CDR2 SFDVKD. The CDR3 bases are TGTGCCACCAGTGACGCGTGGGGGGGTGCCTACAATGAGCAGTTCTTC. This translates into CATSDAWGGAYNEQFF.

This chain links TRBV10-3 with TRBJ1-5, with 7 bases fitting TRBD1. This CDR3 comprises 13 residues. The ends lost 6 bases at V and 4 bases at J; junction bases unmatched: 3. From germline, CDR1 is ENHRY and CDR2 SYGVKD. The CDR3 loop reads CAIRDRENQPQHF. DNA for the CDR3: TGTGCCATCAGAGACAGGGAAAATCAGCCCCAGCATTTT.

On this clonotype itself: A far larger clone is one base from this, pointing to a likely read error. V usage is TRBV11-2 and J usage is TRBJ2-3; D is possibly TRBD2 (5 bases). The DNA end favors TRBJ2-7, so the J call may be wrong. This CDR3 spans 18 amino acids. Germline V gives CDR1 SGHAT, CDR2 FQNNGV. CDR3 amino acids: CASSLTPGERSSYNEQYF. The DNA for the CDR3 is TGTGCCAGCAGCTTAACCCCCGGGGAGCGGAGCTCCTACAATGAGCAGTACTTC.

This clonotype appeared a few times. This may be a read error, as it is one base from a much larger clone. This chain links TRBV6-1 with TRBJ1-5; D is unresolved. Germline V gene lookup returns CDR1 MNHNS and CDR2 SASEGT. The CDR3 spans 14 residues. The V and J ends lost 5 bases and 4 bases respectively, with 12 bases between them. CDR3 region: CASSHGGINQPQHF. The CDR3 DNA is TGTGCCAGCAGTCACGGTGGGATAAATCAGCCCCAGCATTTT.

With respect to this clonotype: This may be a read error: a much more frequent sequence differs by one nucleotide. The V call is TRBV6-8, the J call TRBJ1-3, with no clear D. V gave up 6 bases and J gave up 3 bases, with 21 bases separating them. The CDR3 is made up of 17 amino acids. From germline, CDR1 is MNHGY and CDR2 SAAAGT. The CDR3 DNA reads as TGTGCCAGCAGGGAAACCTTGAACCGTGACTATGGAAACACCATATATTTT. It is translated as CASRETLNRDYGNTIYF.

The gene calls are TRBV3-1 and TRBJ2-7, with 10 bases aligning to TRBD2. This CDR3 is 15 amino acids long. CDR1 and CDR2 (germline): LGHDT, YNNKEL (reference sequence). The V segment lost 6 bases and the J segment 1 base; nucleotides outside the gene matches: 6. For the CDR3, the DNA is TGTGCCAGCAGTTTCGGGACTAGCGCATCCTACGAGCAGTACTTC. Translation gives CASSFGTSASYEQYF.

V usage is TRBV10-2 and J usage is TRBJ2-5; TRBD2 aligns across 10 bases. V shed 1 base and J 5 bases; nucleotides not matched to a gene: 10. CDR1 is WSHSY and CDR2 is SAAADI in the germline V gene. The CDR3 is made up of 17 amino acids. The CDR3, as DNA: TGCGCCAGCAGTGAGTTACGAGCGGGAGGGCCCTTGGAGACCCAGTACTTC. Amino acids: CASSELRAGGPLETQYF.

This clonotype was counted many times. This chain joins TRBV25-1 and TRBJ2-1; D unresolved. CDR1 is MGHDK and CDR2 is SYGVNS in the germline V gene. The CDR3 length is 11 residues. The V and J ends lost 10 bases and 4 bases respectively, with 8 bases between them. CDR3 region: CATTLYNEQFF. The CDR3 DNA follows: TGTGCCACCACCTTGTACAATGAGCAGTTCTTC.

The sample holds a few counts of this clonotype. This chain uses TRBV3-1 with TRBJ2-1; 11 bases fit TRBD2. J was trimmed by 4 bases and V by 7 bases; bases with no gene match: 6. The CDR3 extends over 15 amino acids. Looked up from germline, CDR1 is LGHDT and CDR2 is YNNKEL (reference sequence). The CDR3 nucleotides read TGTGCCAGCACCCAGACTAGCGGGGCATACAATGAGCAGTTCTTC. Translated, it gives CASTQTSGAYNEQFF.

This CDR3 is CASCRGLLVEKLFF. The CDR3 DNA reads as TGTGCCAGTTGCCGGGGCCTTCTGGTTGAAAAACTGTTTTTT. This chain joins TRBV2 and TRBJ1-4, with a tentative D call TRBD1 (5 bases). V was pared by 9 bases and J by 7 bases, with 18 bases between. The CDR3 contains 14 residues. CDR1 and CDR2 (germline): SNHLY, FYNNEI.

This clonotype was seen at least ten times. J is TRBJ2-7 and V is TRBV6-5; 13 bases match TRBD2. Per germline, CDR1 MNHEY and CDR2 SVGAGI. CDR3 length: 18 residues. V dropped 2 bases and J dropped 2; count of bases not matched to a gene: 9. The CDR3, as DNA: TGTGCCAGCAGTTACCGGTGGACTAGCGGGAGTCGAACCTACGAGCAGTACTTC. It codes for CASSYRWTSGSRTYEQYF.

The chain has TRBV11-2 and TRBJ2-5; 7 nucleotides agree with TRBD1. The CDR3 length is 15 residues. Trimming cost V 5 bases and J 1 base; bases outside gene matches: 7. The germline gives CDR1 SGHAT, CDR2 FQNNGV. In DNA, the CDR3 is TGTGCCAGCAGCCAAGGGGACAGAATCCAAGAGACCCAGTACTTC. This encodes CASSQGDRIQETQYF.

The table lists this clonotype with a count of one. The rearrangement uses TRBV11-2 and TRBJ2-1, with TRBD1 matching 11 bases. The J call is uncertain, as TRBJ2-5 better fits the DNA end. The CDR3 spans 14 residues. The germline V gene has CDR1 SGHAT and CDR2 FQNNGV. The CDR3 spells CASSSGQGALTQYF. CDR3 coding DNA: TGTGCCAGCAGTTCCGGACAGGGGGCTCTGACCCAGTACTTC.

J is TRBJ1-2 and V is TRBV27; a possible D gene is TRBD1 (6 bases). The CDR3 length is 14 residues. Germline loops: CDR1 MNHEY, CDR2 SMNVEV (reference sequence). Trimming cost V 2 bases and J 4 bases, with 11 bases left between them. The CDR3 DNA reads as TGTGCCAGCAGTTTAGTACAGGGCGGCTATGGCTACACCTTC. Protein product: CASSLVQGGYGYTF.

This clonotype has at least ten counts. This chain uses TRBV29-1 with TRBJ1-1, with TRBD1 matching over 7 bases. The CDR3 runs 14 residues. The germline V gene encodes CDR1 SQVTM and CDR2 ANQGSEA. Unmatched junction bases numbered 9, after V lost 4 bases and J lost 4 bases. The CDR3 region has the DNA TGCAGCGTTGCTGTGGACAGGTCGGGCACTGAAGCTTTCTTT. The encoded protein is CSVAVDRSGTEAFF.

This clonotype has a handful of counts. The V and J genes are TRBV6-1 and TRBJ2-2; unclear D gene. This CDR3 has 15 amino acids. Trimming took off 10 bases at V and 0 bases at J, with 15 bases between the two ends. Germline loops: CDR1 MNHNS, CDR2 SASEGT. CDR3 DNA sequence: TGTGCCATCCCGAATATAAAGACGAACACCGGGGAGCTGTTTTTT. Protein sequence: CAIPNIKTNTGELFF.

This clonotype has at least ten counts. The rearrangement uses TRBV15 and TRBJ1-6; D not resolved. Germline CDR1 is LNHNV and CDR2 is YYDKDF (reference sequence). The CDR3 consists of 13 residues. Between the trimmed V and J ends, which lost 0 bases and 10 bases, there was a span of 7 bases. This CDR3 is CATSREETSPLHF. The DNA for the CDR3 is TGTGCCACCAGCAGAGAAGAAACCTCACCCCTCCACTTT.

This clonotype turned up a few times. This chain joins TRBV29-1 and TRBJ1-3; D uncertain. Per germline, CDR1 SQVTM and CDR2 ANQGSEA. The V gene lost 6 bases and the J gene lost 0 bases, with 6 bases spanning the gap. This CDR3 contains 12 residues. The CDR3 nucleotides are TGCAGCGTGGGGAGCTCTGGAAACACCATATATTTT. Protein: CSVGSSGNTIYF.

This clonotype appeared many times. CDR3 in DNA: TGTGCCAGCAGTGAATTTAGAACACAAGAGACCCAGTACTTC. It codes for CASSEFRTQETQYF. The V gene is TRBV25-1, the J gene TRBJ2-5, with D uncertain. V shed 1 base and J shed 2 bases, with 8 bases lying between them. The CDR3 totals 14 residues. Per germline, CDR1 MGHDK and CDR2 SYGVNS.

The chain has TRBV9 and TRBJ2-3, with TRBD1 matching over 7 bases. J was trimmed by 2 bases and V by 3 bases; bases with no gene match: 9. Looked up from germline, CDR1 is SGDLS and CDR2 is YYNGEE. The CDR3 is 16 amino acids. CDR3 region: CASSEARTGVTDTQYF. Written as DNA, the CDR3 is TGTGCCAGCAGCGAGGCCCGAACAGGGGTCACAGATACGCAGTATTTT. The variable domain in full, with the rest retrieved from reference TRBV9 and TRBJ2-3, is DSGVTQTPKHLITATGQRVTLRCSPRSGDLSVYWYQQSLDQGLQFLIQYYNGEERAKGNILERFSAQQFPDLHSELNLSSLELGDSALYFCASSEARTGVTDTQYFGPGTRLTVL.

Ten or more counts support this clonotype. The chain links TRBV19 to TRBJ1-1, with D perhaps TRBD1 (5 bases). The ends were cut back, 5 bases at V and 1 base at J, with 11 bases in the middle. Germline V lookup: CDR1 LNHDA, CDR2 SQIVND (reference sequence). The CDR3 contains 14 residues. The DNA of the CDR3 is TGTGCCAGTAGTCTCGACAGCGGGAACACTGAAGCTTTCTTT. This codes for CASSLDSGNTEAFF.

This clonotype was recorded at least ten times. This chain joins TRBV6-1 and TRBJ1-6; 7 bases agree with TRBD1. Unmatched junction bases numbered 14, after V lost 11 bases and J lost 7 bases. Germline-derived CDR1 and CDR2 are MNHNS and SASEGT. The CDR3 contains 15 residues. Here the CDR3 DNA reads TGTGCCTCTCGACCGACAGGGCGGATAAATTCACCCCTCCACTTT. Amino acid sequence: CASRPTGRINSPLHF.